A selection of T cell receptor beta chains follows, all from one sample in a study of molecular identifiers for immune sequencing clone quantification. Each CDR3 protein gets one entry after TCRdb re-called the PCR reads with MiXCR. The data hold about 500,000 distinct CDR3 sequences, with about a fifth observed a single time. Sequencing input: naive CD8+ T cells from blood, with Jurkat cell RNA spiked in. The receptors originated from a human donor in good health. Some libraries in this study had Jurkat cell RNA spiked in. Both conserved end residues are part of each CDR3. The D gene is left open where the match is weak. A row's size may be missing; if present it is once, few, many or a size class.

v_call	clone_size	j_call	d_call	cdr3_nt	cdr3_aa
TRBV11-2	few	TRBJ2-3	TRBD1	TGTGCCAGCAGCTCCTCGAGGGACAGGGGCACAGATACGCAGTATTTT	CASSSSRDRGTDTQYF
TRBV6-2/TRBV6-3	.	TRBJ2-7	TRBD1	TGTGCCAGCACCACGGGGCGACAGGGAGCCTACGAGCAGTACTTC	CASTTGRQGAYEQYF
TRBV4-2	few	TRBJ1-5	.	TGTGCCAGCAGCCAAGACCGGCTAACAGACAATCAGCCCCAGCATTTT	CASSQDRLTDNQPQHF
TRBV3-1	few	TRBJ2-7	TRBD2	TGTGCCAGCAGCCAAGGGACTAGCGGGGGGGACGAGCAGTACTTC	CASSQGTSGGDEQYF
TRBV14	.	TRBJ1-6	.	TGTGCCAGCAGCCAAGACGACGGGGCAGGGATTAGTTCACCCCTCCACTTT	CASSQDDGAGISSPLHF
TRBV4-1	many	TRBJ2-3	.	TGCGCCAGCAGCCAGAAACAGGGCACAGATACGCAGTATTTT	CASSQKQGTDTQYF
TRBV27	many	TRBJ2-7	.	TGTGCCAGCAGCCCGATAGACAGCAAATACGAGCAGTACTTC	CASSPIDSKYEQYF
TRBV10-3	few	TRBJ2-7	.	TGTGCCATCAGTGAGTCGGGGCGGGTGCCCTCCTACGAGCAGTACTTC	CAISESGRVPSYEQYF
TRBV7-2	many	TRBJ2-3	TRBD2	TGTGCCAGCAGCGCAACTAGCGGGGGTTTTCCAGATACGCAGTATTTT	CASSATSGGFPDTQYF
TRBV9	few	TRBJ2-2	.	TGTGCCAGCAGCGTAGCTTTCCGGACCGGGGAGCTGTTTTTT	CASSVAFRTGELFF
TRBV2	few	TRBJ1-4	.	TGTGCCAGCAACACGGGGAGGGAAAAACTGTTTTTT	CASNTGREKLFF
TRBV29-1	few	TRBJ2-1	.	TGCAGCTCTTCGGGGGAACAGGGGAGATTAATACGTGAGCAGTTCTTC	CSSSGEQGRLIREQFF
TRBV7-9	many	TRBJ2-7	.	TGTGCCAGCAGTCTTAGGGGGACCTACGAGCAGTACTTC	CASSLRGTYEQYF
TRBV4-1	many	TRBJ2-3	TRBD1	TGCGCCAGCAGCCATTCGGGACAGGGTCCAGATACGCAGTATTTT	CASSHSGQGPDTQYF
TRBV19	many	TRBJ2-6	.	TGTGCCAGTAAGATTGGGGCCAACGTCCTGACTTTC	CASKIGANVLTF
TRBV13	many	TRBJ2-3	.	TGTGCCAGCAGTTTAGGTGGGAGTGGGGATACGCAGTATTTT	CASSLGGSGDTQYF
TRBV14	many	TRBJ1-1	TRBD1	TGTGCCAGCAGCCCCCGGGACAGACTGAACACTGAAGCTTTCTTT	CASSPRDRLNTEAFF
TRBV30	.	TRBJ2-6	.	TGTGCCTGGAGTTATGAGTCCGGGAACTCTGGGGCCAACGTCCTGACTTTC	CAWSYESGNSGANVLTF
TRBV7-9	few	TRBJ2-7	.	TGTACCAGCAGCTTAGGCGCCCGAAACTCTTACTACGAGCAGTACTTC	CTSSLGARNSYYEQYF
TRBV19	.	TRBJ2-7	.	TGTGCCAGTAGTGGGGCCCTCTCCTACGAGCAGTACTTC	CASSGALSYEQYF
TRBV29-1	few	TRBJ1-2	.	TGCAGCGTTGAAGCCCAGGGTCATGGCTACACCTTC	CSVEAQGHGYTF
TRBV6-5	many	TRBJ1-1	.	TGTGCCAGCAGTCTCGCGGGGGGCCAGAACACTGAAGCTTTCTTT	CASSLAGGQNTEAFF
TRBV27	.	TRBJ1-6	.	TGTGCCAGCAGTTTATCAGGGTGGAATTCACCCCTCCACTTT	CASSLSGWNSPLHF
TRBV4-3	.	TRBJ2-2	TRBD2	TGCGCCAGCAGCCAAGATCAGGGACTAGCAAGCACCGGGGAGCTGTTTTTT	CASSQDQGLASTGELFF
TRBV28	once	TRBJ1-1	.	TGTGCCAGCAGTTTGATCGGGGGCTTGGGCACTGAAGCTTTCTTT	CASSLIGGLGTEAFF
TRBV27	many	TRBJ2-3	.	TGTGCCAGCAGTTTACTCGGGAGTAAGCAGTATTTT	CASSLLGSKQYF
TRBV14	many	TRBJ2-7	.	TGTGCCAGCAGCCAAGACCAGGCGTCCCCCAAGGGGCAGTACTTC	CASSQDQASPKGQYF
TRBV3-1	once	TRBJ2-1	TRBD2	TGTGCCAGCAGCCAAACCCCGGGACTAGCTGCCAATGAGCAGTTCTTC	CASSQTPGLAANEQFF
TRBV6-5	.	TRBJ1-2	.	TGTGCCAGCAGGAGGCCAGCTAACTATGGCTACACCTTC	CASRRPANYGYTF
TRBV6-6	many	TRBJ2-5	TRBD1	TGTGCCAGCAGTCGGACAGGGGGTTCGCAGACCCAGTACTTC	CASSRTGGSQTQYF
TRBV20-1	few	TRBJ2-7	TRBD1	TGCAGTGCTAGGGACAGGGGATCGGCGGGGGACGAGCAGTACTTC	CSARDRGSAGDEQYF
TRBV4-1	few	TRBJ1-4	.	TGCGCCAGCAGCCAAGAAGCGAGGCCGGCTAATGAAAAACTGTTTTTT	CASSQEARPANEKLFF
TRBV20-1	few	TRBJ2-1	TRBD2	TGCAGTGCTAGGTTGACTAGCGGGAGGGCGTTGTCTTACAATGAGCAGTTCTTC	CSARLTSGRALSYNEQFF
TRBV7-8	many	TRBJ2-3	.	TGTGCCAGCAGCTTAGTGCTCGGAGGGACTAGCACAGATACGCAGTATTTT	CASSLVLGGTSTDTQYF
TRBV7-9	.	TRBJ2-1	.	TGTGCCAGCAGCCTAAAAAGTCGGGTCAATGAGCAGTTCTTC	CASSLKSRVNEQFF
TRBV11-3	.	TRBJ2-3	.	TGTGCCAGCAGCTTAGAGGGGGGGCCCACAGATACGCAGTATTTT	CASSLEGGPTDTQYF
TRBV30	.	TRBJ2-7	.	TGTGCCTGGAGTGGGTTAACCACCCAGGGATCCCATTACGAGCAGTACTTC	CAWSGLTTQGSHYEQYF
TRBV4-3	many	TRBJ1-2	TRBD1	TGCGCCAGCAGCCAAATCAGGGGGAACTATGGCTACACCTTC	CASSQIRGNYGYTF
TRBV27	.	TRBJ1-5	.	TGTGCCAGCAGTCTCACACGGGGGGGTTGGCCCCAGCATTTT	CASSLTRGGWPQHF
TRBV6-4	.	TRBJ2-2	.	TGTGCCAGCACTAAGCGGCCGAACACCGGGGAGCTGTTTTTT	CASTKRPNTGELFF
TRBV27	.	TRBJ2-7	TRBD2	TGTGCCAGCAGTTTATCGACGGCGGGAGGATACGAGCAGTACTTC	CASSLSTAGGYEQYF
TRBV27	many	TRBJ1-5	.	TGTGCCAGCACAGGTTCAGGCAATCAGCCCCAGCATTTT	CASTGSGNQPQHF
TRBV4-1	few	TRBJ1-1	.	TGCGCCAGCAGCCAGACACCTGGGGGGACTGAAGCTTTCTTT	CASSQTPGGTEAFF
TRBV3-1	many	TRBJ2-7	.	TGTGCCAGTCAGGGGCCCCACTACGAGCAGTACTTC	CASQGPHYEQYF
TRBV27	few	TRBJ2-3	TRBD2	TGTGCCAGCAGTTTATCCCCAGCGGGAGCTCCCACAGACACGCAGTATTTT	CASSLSPAGAPTDTQYF
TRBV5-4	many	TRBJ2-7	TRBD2	TGTGCCAGCAGCTTCGGGACTAGCGGGGCCTACGAGCAGTACTTC	CASSFGTSGAYEQYF
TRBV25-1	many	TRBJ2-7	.	TGTGCCAGCAGTGAATCCTACAGTTACTCCTACGAGCAGTACTTC	CASSESYSYSYEQYF
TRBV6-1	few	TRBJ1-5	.	TGTGCCAGCAGTGAAGCGCTTCTGGGGGTAGTAAGCAATCAGCCCCAGCATTTT	CASSEALLGVVSNQPQHF